This TCR beta chain is from a study of T cell repertoires in aging, cancer and after chemotherapy. At the level of the study: Clear clonal overlap appeared across healthy donor samples taken over several months to years.

Multiplex touch-down PCR with TRB-A/B primers amplified rearranged V-D-J TRB sequences. Each CDR3 protein gets one entry after TCRdb re-called the multiplex PCR reads with MiXCR. The repertoire includes fewer than 15,000 distinct CDR3 sequences, about 25% of them detected once, and about 50% sits in the top ten. CDR3 size: 15 residues. Amplification of TCR beta used genomic DNA extracted from peripheral blood. This TCR came from a human donor in good health. Input material: blood. The chain carries TRBV21-1 and TRBJ1-3. TRBV21-1 is marked as a pseudogene. CDR3 protein: CASSKEQGSGNTIYF. CDR3 DNA sequence: TGTGCCAGCAGCAAAGAACAGGGGTCAGGAAACACCATATATTTT.